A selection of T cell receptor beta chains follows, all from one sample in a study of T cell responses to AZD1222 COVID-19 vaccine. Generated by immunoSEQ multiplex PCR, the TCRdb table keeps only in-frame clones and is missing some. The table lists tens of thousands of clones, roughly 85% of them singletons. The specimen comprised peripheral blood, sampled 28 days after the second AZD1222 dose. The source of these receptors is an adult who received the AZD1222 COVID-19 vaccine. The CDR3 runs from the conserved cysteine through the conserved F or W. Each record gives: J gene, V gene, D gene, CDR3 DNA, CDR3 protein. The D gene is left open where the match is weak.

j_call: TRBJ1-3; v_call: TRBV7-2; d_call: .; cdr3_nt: TGTGCCAGCAGCTTAGCGGGGACGGGAAATGGAAACACCATATATTTT; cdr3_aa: CASSLAGTGNGNTIYF
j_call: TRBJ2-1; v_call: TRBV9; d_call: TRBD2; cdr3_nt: TGTGCCAGCAGCTTGAGGACTAGCTCCTACAATGAGCAGTTCTTC; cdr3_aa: CASSLRTSSYNEQFF
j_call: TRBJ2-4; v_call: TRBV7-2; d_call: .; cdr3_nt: TGTGCCAGCAGCGGGGGAGCCAAAAACATTCAGTACTTC; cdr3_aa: CASSGGAKNIQYF
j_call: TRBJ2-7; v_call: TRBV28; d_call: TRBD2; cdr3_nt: TGTGCCAGCAGTTTACTAGCGGGAGCCTACGAGCAGTACTTC; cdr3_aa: CASSLLAGAYEQYF
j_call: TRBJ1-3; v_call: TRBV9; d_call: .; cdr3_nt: TGTGCCAGCAGCGTAGAGGGAGCTGGAAACACCATATATTTT; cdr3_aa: CASSVEGAGNTIYF
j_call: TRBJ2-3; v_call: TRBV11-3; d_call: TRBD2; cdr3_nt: TGTGCCAGCACCGGGGGGATAGCGGGTGTGACAGATACGCAGTATTTT; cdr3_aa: CASTGGIAGVTDTQYF
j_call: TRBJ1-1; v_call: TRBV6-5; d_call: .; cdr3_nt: TGTGCCAGTAGTTTATCCCTGACCAGCACTGAAGCTTTCTTT; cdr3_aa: CASSLSLTSTEAFF
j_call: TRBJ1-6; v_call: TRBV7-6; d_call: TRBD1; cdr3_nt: TGTGCCAGCAGCTTACGCCACTGGGACAGGGAGGTGAATAATTCACCCCTCCACTTT; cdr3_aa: CASSLRHWDREVNNSPLHF
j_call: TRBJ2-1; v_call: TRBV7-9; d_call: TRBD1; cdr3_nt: TGTGCCAGCAGCAAACCCACGGGACAGGTGGTTGAGCAGTTCTTC; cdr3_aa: CASSKPTGQVVEQFF
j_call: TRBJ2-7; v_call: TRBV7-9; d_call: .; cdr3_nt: TGTGCCAGCAGCTTAGCGAATGGATACCACGAGCAGTACTTC; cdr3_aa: CASSLANGYHEQYF
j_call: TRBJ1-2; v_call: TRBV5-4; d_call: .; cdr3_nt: TGTGCCAGCAGCTTGTACTACGGGGGCTACACCTTC; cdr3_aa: CASSLYYGGYTF
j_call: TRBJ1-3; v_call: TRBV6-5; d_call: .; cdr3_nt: TGTGCCAGTACTAAAGACTCTGGAAACACCATATATTTT; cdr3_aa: CASTKDSGNTIYF
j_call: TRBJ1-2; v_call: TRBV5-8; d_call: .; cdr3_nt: TGTGCCAGCAGCTTGGTTCCCGATGGCTACACCTTC; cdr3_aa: CASSLVPDGYTF
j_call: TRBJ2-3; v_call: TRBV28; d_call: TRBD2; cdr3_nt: TGTGCCAGCAGTGGCGGCGGGGGAGACACCACAGATACGCAGTATTTT; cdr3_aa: CASSGGGGDTTDTQYF
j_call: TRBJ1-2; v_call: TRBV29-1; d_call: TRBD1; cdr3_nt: TGCAGCGTTCAGGGGGCGGATGGCTACACCTTC; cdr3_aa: CSVQGADGYTF
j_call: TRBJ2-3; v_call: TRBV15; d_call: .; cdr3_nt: TGTGCCACCAGTATACCTCCCTCCGATACGCAGTATTTT; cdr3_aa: CATSIPPSDTQYF